Below are 8 T cell receptor beta chains sequenced from a single sample in a study of Ad26.COV2.S vaccination and SARS-CoV-2 variants. Stated treatment: roughly 20 received Ad26.COV2.S at low or high dose, single or two shots; about 5 received placebo; per-sample allocation not given. Vaccine and placebo recipients were sampled on day 63 after the first injection. Data came from immunoSEQ multiplex PCR; TCRdb stores just in-frame clones and leaves some out. The sample includes under 550,000 clones, 85% to 90% of them seen just once. The material sequenced was peripheral blood, taken in a trial of Ad26.COV2.S vaccine versus placebo. These receptors all come from a person between 18 and 65 years old who received the Ad26.COV2.S COVID-19 vaccine or a placebo.

The chain employs TRBV7-3 and TRBJ2-1; 7 nucleotides match TRBD1. CDR1 SGHTA and CDR2 FQGTGA come from the germline V gene. The V and J ends lost 5 bases and 3 bases, in that order; junction bases with no gene match: 7. The CDR3 has 15 residues. For the CDR3, the DNA is TGTGCCAGCAGCCACGACAGGGCGGGCTACAATGAGCAGTTCTTC. Protein: CASSHDRAGYNEQFF.

V gene TRBV27 combines with J gene TRBJ1-2; D is undetermined. The CDR3 runs 12 residues. Per germline, CDR1 MNHEY and CDR2 SMNVEV (reference sequence). V was shortened by 5 bases and J by 4 bases, with 8 bases between the two germline ends. The CDR3 loop reads CASSPEGYGYTF. The DNA for the CDR3 is TGTGCCAGCAGTCCAGAGGGCTATGGCTACACCTTC.

The V gene is TRBV7-2, the J gene TRBJ2-3; 10 bases line up with TRBD1. This CDR3 has 15 residues. CDR1 and CDR2 from the germline V gene are SGHTA and FQGNSA. With 3 bases clipped from V and 5 bases from J, the junction kept 5 bases outside the gene matches. CDR3 sequence reads: CASSLTGGAGDTQYF. CDR3 nucleotides: TGTGCCAGCAGCTTGACAGGGGGCGCAGGAGATACGCAGTATTTT.

The chain uses TRBV28 and TRBJ1-5; TRBD1 agrees at 12 bases. The germline gives CDR1 MDHEN, CDR2 SYDVKM. The CDR3 totals 13 residues. Trimming at V came to 10 bases and at J to 6 bases, leaving 4 bases not matched to a gene. CDR3 in DNA: TGTGCCACCGGGGACAGGGGGCTTCAGCCCCAGCATTTT. Its translation is CATGDRGLQPQHF.

V is TRBV9 and J is TRBJ2-3; 9 bases align to TRBD2. The CDR3 length is 15 residues. The germline V gene has CDR1 SGDLS and CDR2 YYNGEE. V shed 4 bases, J shed 4 bases, and the junction held 7 bases outside the gene matches. CDR3 coding DNA: TGTGCCAGCAGCCTCAGCCTAGCGGGGCCAGATACGCAGTATTTT. Amino acid sequence: CASSLSLAGPDTQYF.

The chain joins TRBV30 to TRBJ1-4, with 8 bases that match TRBD1. The CDR3 covers 13 residues. Per the germline V gene, CDR1 is GTSNPN and CDR2 is SVGIG (reference sequence). Trimming took 5 bases from V and 3 from J; bases not matched to a gene: 2. This CDR3 reads CAWQGAPNEKLFF. The CDR3 coding sequence is TGTGCCTGGCAGGGGGCGCCTAATGAAAAACTGTTTTTT.

The J gene is TRBJ1-2, the V gene TRBV28; D not certain. The V end was cut by 6 bases, the J end by 5 bases, with 7 bases between. CDR3 size: 11 residues. Looked up from germline, CDR1 is MDHEN and CDR2 is SYDVKM. The CDR3 DNA sequence: TGTGCCAGCAGGGTAGCGTATGGCTACACCTTC. Its protein is CASRVAYGYTF.

The CDR3 bases are TGTGCCAGTAGTGCCGTGGGGCACGGGGAGCTGTTTTTT. Residues: CASSAVGHGELFF. V usage is TRBV19 and J usage is TRBJ2-2; the D gene is possibly TRBD1 (5 bases). V lost 5 bases and J lost 7, with 11 bases in between. Per germline, CDR1 LNHDA and CDR2 SQIVND (reference sequence). The CDR3 consists of 13 residues.